This TCR beta chain was sequenced for a study of T-cell memory formation after mild COVID-19. About the research overall: Largely, the TCR clusters proved donor specific.

Ten or more counts support this clonotype. Its matching antigen is unknown. A 5'RACE reaction primed in the constant segment made cDNA libraries of TCR alpha and TCR beta, and these carried sample barcodes and UMIs. TCRdb recomputed calls from the 5' RACE reads with MiXCR, one row per CDR3 protein. Altogether 250,000 to 300,000 distinct CDR3 sequences are present, around 15% being singletons, with the ten largest covering roughly 24%. Findings and caveats of the study: Shrinking CD4+ clones resided mostly in CM and EM, and CD8+ ones in EMRA.

The clonotype comes from a man between 18 and 35 years old who had mild COVID-19 (a few samples of this study predate the infection). Cell type and time point are not known. The sequenced sample consisted of PBMCs or a T cell subset sorted from them (not recorded which).

This CDR3 reads CAISESTSGGDEQYF. CDR3 DNA sequence: TGTGCCATCAGTGAGTCGACTAGCGGGGGCGACGAGCAGTACTTC. The rearrangement links TRBV10-3 to TRBJ2-7; 12 bases map to TRBD2. The junction had 2 bases not matched to a gene; V was cut back by 0 bases and J by 5 bases. This CDR3 comprises 15 residues. In germline, CDR1 is ENHRY, CDR2 SYGVKD.